The following is a T cell receptor (beta chain) sequence with its context. This specimen belongs to a study of control samples from healthy donors and cancer patients. V lost 4 bases, J lost 4 bases, and 11 bases stayed unmatched. Germline V gives CDR1 SGHNT, CDR2 YYREEE (reference sequence). The CDR3 length is 16 residues. Clones were read by immunoSEQ multiplex PCR, and TCRdb kept only the in-frame ones, dropping some. This sample carries over 150,000 clones, 94% of them seen once, and the ten largest clones take approximately 6.1%. The TCR originated in a man between 35 and 55 years old in good health. The rearrangement links TRBV5-4 to TRBJ2-7; TRBD1 matches 10 bases. Sequencing was carried out using blood. The CDR3 bases are TGTGCCAGCAGCACAGGACAGGGGGGGGGATTTTACGAGCAGTACTTC. Translating it yields CASSTGQGGGFYEQYF.